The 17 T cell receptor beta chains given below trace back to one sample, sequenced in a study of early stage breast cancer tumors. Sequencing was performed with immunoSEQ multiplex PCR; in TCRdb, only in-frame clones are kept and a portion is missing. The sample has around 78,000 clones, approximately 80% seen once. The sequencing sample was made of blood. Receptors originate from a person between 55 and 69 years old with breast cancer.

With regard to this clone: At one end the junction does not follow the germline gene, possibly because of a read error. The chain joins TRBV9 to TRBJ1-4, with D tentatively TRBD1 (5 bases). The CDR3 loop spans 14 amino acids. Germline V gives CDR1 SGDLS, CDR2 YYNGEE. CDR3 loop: CASSEDTSNEKLFF. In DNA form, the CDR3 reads TGTGCCAGTAGCGAGGACACCTCTAATGAAAAACTGTTTTTT.

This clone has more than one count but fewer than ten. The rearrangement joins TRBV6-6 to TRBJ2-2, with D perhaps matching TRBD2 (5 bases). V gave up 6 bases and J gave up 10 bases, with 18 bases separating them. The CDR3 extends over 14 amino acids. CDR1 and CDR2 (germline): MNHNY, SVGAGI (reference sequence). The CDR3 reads CASSVARGREELFF. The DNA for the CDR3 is TGTGCCAGCAGCGTCGCACGGGGTAGGGAGGAGCTGTTTTTT.

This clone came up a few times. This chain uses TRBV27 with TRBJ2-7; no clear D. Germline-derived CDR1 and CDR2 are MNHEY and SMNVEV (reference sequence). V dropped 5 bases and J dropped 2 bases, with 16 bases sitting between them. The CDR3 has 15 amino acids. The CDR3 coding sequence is TGTGCCAGCAGTACCTGGAACCCTCCTGCCTACGAGCAGTACTTC. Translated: CASSTWNPPAYEQYF.

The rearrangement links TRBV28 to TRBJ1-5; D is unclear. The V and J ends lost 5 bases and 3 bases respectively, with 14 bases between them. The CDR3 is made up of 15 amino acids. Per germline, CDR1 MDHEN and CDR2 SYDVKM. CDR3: CASSTPGDVNQPQHF. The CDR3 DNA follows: TGTGCCAGCAGTACCCCTGGGGATGTCAATCAGCCCCAGCATTTT.

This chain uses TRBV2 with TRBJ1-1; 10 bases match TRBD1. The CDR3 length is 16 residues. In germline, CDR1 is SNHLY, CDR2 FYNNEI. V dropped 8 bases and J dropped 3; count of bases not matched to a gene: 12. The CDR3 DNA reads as TGTGCCAGCTGCCGGGACAGGGGTATAGGGGACACTGAAGCTTTCTTT. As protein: CASCRDRGIGDTEAFF.

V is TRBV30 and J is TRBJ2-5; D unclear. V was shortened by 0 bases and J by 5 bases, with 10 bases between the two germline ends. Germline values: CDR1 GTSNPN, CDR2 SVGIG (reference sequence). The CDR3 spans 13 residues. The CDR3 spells CAWSVRTPETQYF. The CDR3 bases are TGTGCCTGGAGTGTACGCACCCCTGAGACCCAGTACTTC.

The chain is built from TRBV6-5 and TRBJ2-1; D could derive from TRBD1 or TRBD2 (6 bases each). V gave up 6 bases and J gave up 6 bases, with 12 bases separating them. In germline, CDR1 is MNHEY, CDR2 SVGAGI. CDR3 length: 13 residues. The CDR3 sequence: CASSRGGLNEQFF. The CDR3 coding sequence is TGTGCCAGCAGCCGTGGGGGGCTCAATGAGCAGTTCTTC.

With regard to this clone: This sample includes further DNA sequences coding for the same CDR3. The CDR3 is CSARENTEAFF. Here the CDR3 DNA reads TGCAGTGCTAGGGAGAACACTGAAGCTTTCTTT. The chain links TRBV20-1 to TRBJ1-1, with D unresolved. The CDR3 is 11 residues long. Trimming removed 3 bases from V and 1 base from J, with 3 bases in between. Germline assignment: CDR1 DFQATT and CDR2 SNEGSKA (reference sequence).

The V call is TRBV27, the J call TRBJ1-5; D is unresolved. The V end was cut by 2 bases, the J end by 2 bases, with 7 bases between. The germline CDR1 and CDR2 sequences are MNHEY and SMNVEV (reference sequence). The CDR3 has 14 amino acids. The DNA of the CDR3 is TGTGCCAGCAGTTTAACCCCGGGCAATCAGCCCCAGCATTTT. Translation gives CASSLTPGNQPQHF.

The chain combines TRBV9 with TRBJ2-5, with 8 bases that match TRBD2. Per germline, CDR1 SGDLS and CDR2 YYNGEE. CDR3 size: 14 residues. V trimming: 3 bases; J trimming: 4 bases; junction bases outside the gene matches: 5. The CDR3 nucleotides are TGTGCCAGCAGCGGACCTAGCGGGTTAGAGACCCAGTACTTC. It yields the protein CASSGPSGLETQYF. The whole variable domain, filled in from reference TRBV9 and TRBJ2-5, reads DSGVTQTPKHLITATGQRVTLRCSPRSGDLSVYWYQQSLDQGLQFLIQYYNGEERAKGNILERFSAQQFPDLHSELNLSSLELGDSALYFCASSGPSGLETQYFGPGTRLLVL.

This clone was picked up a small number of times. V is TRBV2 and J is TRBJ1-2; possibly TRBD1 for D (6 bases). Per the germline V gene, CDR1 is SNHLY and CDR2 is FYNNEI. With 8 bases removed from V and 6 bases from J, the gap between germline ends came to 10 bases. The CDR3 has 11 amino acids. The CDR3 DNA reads TGTGCCAGCGTTTACAGGGATGGCTACACCTTC. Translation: CASVYRDGYTF.

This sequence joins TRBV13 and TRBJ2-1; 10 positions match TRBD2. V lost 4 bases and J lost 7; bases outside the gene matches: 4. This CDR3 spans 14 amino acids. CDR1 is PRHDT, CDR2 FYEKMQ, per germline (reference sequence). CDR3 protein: CASSSGTSDNEQFF. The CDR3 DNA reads TGTGCCAGCAGCTCCGGGACTAGCGATAATGAGCAGTTCTTC. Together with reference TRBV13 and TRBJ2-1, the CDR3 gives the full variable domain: AAGVIQSPRHLIKEKRETATLKCYPIPRHDTVYWYQQGPGQDPQFLISFYEKMQSDKGSIPDRFSAQQFSDYHSELNMSSLELGDSALYFCASSSGTSDNEQFFGPGTRLTVL.

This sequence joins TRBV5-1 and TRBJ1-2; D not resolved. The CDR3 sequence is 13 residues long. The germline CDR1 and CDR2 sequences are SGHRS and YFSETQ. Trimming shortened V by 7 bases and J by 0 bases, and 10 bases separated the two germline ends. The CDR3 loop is CASSRMANYGYTF. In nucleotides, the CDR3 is TGCGCCAGCTCTCGTATGGCTAACTATGGCTACACCTTC.

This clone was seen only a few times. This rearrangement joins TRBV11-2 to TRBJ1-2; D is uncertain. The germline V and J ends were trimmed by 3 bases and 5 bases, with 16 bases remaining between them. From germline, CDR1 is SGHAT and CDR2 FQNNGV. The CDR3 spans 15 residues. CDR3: CASSLSGRAEYGYTF. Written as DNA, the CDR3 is TGTGCCAGCAGCTTGAGCGGCCGCGCTGAATATGGCTACACCTTC.

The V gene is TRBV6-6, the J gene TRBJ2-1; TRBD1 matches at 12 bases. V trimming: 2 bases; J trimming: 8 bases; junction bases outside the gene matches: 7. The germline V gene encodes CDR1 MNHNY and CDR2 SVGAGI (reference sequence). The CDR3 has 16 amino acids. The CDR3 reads CASSYTTGTGGHEQFF. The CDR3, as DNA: TGTGCCAGCAGTTACACTACCGGGACAGGGGGCCATGAGCAGTTCTTC.

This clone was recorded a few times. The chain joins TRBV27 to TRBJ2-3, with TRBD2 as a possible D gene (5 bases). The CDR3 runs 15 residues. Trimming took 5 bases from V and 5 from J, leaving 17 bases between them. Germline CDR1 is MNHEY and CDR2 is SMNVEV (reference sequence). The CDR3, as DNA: TGTGCCAGCAGTCAAACGGGGTATAAGGGAGATACGCAGTATTTT. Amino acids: CASSQTGYKGDTQYF.

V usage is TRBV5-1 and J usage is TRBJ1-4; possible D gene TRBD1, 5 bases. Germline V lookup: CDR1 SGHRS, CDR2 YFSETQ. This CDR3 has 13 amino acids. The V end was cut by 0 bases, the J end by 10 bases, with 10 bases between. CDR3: CASSLEVQGKLFF. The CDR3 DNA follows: TGCGCCAGCAGCTTGGAGGTCCAGGGAAAACTGTTTTTT.